Listed here are 2 T cell receptor beta chains from one sample, sequenced in a study of T-cell reconstitution after alpha-beta-depleted transplantation in children. Unique molecular identifiers were incorporated when the TCRbeta library was constructed. In TCRdb, the PCR reads were re-called with MiXCR into one record per CDR3 protein. Here the sample spans fewer than 550,000 distinct CDR3 sequences, about an eighth being singletons. The material sequenced was PBMCs, mostly from graft donor cells, taken 180 days after TCRalphabeta/CD19-depleted stem cell transplant. These receptors originate from a female patient aged 2-9 years who had a stem cell transplant for aplastic anemia, so the T cells may come from the graft donor.

This chain connects TRBV27 to TRBJ2-5; D call uncertain. This CDR3 is 14 amino acids long. With 6 bases removed from V and 5 bases from J, the gap between germline ends came to 16 bases. The germline CDR1 and CDR2 sequences are MNHEY and SMNVEV (reference sequence). The CDR3 coding sequence is TGTGCCAGCAGAGTGACCGTCTTGAGGGAGACCCAGTACTTC. Translation: CASRVTVLRETQYF.

In its sample, this clonotype was seen many times. The J gene is TRBJ1-5, the V gene TRBV20-1; D may be TRBD1 (6 bases). The CDR3 spans 13 residues. Looked up from germline, CDR1 is DFQATT and CDR2 is SNEGSKA (reference sequence). The ends were cut back, 5 bases at V and 6 bases at J, with 14 bases in the middle. The CDR3 DNA sequence: TGCAGTGCTCCACAGGGTGCGGGTCAGCCCCAGCATTTT. Translating gives CSAPQGAGQPQHF.